This entry describes one TCR beta chain. This record comes from a study of CD8 T cells in Susac syndrome. The RNA, roughly 0.45 to 1 ug, was put through reverse transcription using random hexamers. Amplification of TCR beta CDR3 used immunoSEQ multiplex PCR across 54 Vbeta and 13 Jbeta. TCRdb reanalysed the immunoSEQ multiplex PCR reads using MiXCR and keeps one entry per CDR3 protein. Of about 210,000 distinct CDR3 sequences listed, about 95% are singletons. Sequencing of TCR beta, carried out with a high-throughput approach, was applied to CD8+ and CD4+ T cells from the blood. Through negative isolation, CD4+ and CD8+ T cells were obtained, while TEMRA cells were enriched using FACS. Germline CDR1 and CDR2: LGHDT and YNNKEL (reference sequence). There are 16 residues in the CDR3. The V segment lost 0 bases and the J segment 9 bases; nucleotides outside the gene matches: 9.

Sequencing was done on a sample of CD4+ T cells from PBMCs. The chain has TRBV3-1 and TRBJ2-1; TRBD2 matches at 9 bases. This receptor was taken from a human donor with multiple sclerosis. The CDR3 region has the DNA TGTGCCAGCAGCCAAGAGGCGCTAGCGGGAAAGACTGAGCAGTTCTTC. It specifies CASSQEALAGKTEQFF.